The 29 T cell receptor beta chains below were found in one sample sequenced in a study of OX40 agonist ivuxolimab in advanced cancers. Receptors were amplified or captured by the immunoSEQ multiplex PCR assay. Imported from immuneACCESS, the table was reduced by TCRdb to in-frame sequences with V and J called. These copies leave out some clones; in studies compared against another copy, an unresolved V gene accounts for under half, and the cause of the remainder is not known. The sample table shows more than 50,000 clones, and 75% to 85% are seen once. In total, the top ten clones hold over 0.6% of the sample. Material: CD4+ or CD8+ T cells sorted from blood, obtained in a trial of the OX40 agonist ivuxolimab. The receptors shown here come from an adult with an advanced solid tumor such as melanoma, head and neck, liver or kidney cancer.

This chain joins TRBV7-6 and TRBJ2-2; 10 bases agree with TRBD2. The CDR3 has 16 residues. The germline gives CDR1 SGHVS, CDR2 FNYEAQ. Germline trimming cut 5 bases from V and 4 bases from J; bases unmatched to any gene: 7. The CDR3: CASSPRASGSTGELFF. Here the CDR3 DNA reads TGTGCCAGCAGCCCACGGGCTAGCGGGAGCACCGGGGAGCTGTTTTTT.

The chain is built from TRBV6-5 and TRBJ2-7, with a tentative D call TRBD1 (6 bases). The germline V gene encodes CDR1 MNHEY and CDR2 SVGAGI. This CDR3 has 15 residues. V was clipped by 6 bases and J by 0 bases, with 15 bases between them. The CDR3 sequence: CASSKPGTSSYEQYF. For the CDR3, the DNA is TGTGCCAGCAGCAAGCCCGGGACATCCTCCTACGAGCAGTACTTC.

The chain links TRBV9 to TRBJ1-1; D call uncertain. The ends were cut back, 0 bases at V and 3 bases at J, with 6 bases in the middle. This CDR3 comprises 13 residues. Germline values: CDR1 SGDLS, CDR2 YYNGEE. CDR3: CASSVATDTEAFF. The CDR3 nucleotides are TGTGCCAGCAGCGTAGCTACCGACACTGAAGCTTTCTTT.

The V and J genes are TRBV6-5 and TRBJ2-7; D is ambiguous. Trimming pared 4 bases from V and 0 bases from J, leaving 10 bases between. The CDR3 consists of 14 residues. Germline loops: CDR1 MNHEY, CDR2 SVGAGI. The CDR3 spells CASSLAPPSYEQYF. CDR3 coding DNA: TGTGCCAGCAGTTTGGCACCCCCCTCCTACGAGCAGTACTTC.

The rearrangement links TRBV11-2 to TRBJ2-5; TRBD1 is a possible D gene (5 bases). CDR3 length equals 12 residues. The germline V and J ends were trimmed by 5 bases and 5 bases, with 9 bases remaining between them. Germline values: CDR1 SGHAT, CDR2 FQNNGV. CDR3 bases: TGTGCCAGCAGCCGGGCAGGGGAGACCCAGTACTTC. This sequence encodes CASSRAGETQYF.

This clone has a handful of counts. V usage is TRBV2 and J usage is TRBJ2-5; 9 bases agree with TRBD2. The germline gives CDR1 SNHLY, CDR2 FYNNEI. Trimming took 3 bases from V and 2 from J; bases not matched to a gene: 7. This CDR3 comprises 16 residues. CDR3 sequence reads: CASSDLLAGYQETQYF. Written as DNA, the CDR3 is TGTGCCAGCAGTGATTTACTAGCGGGTTATCAAGAGACCCAGTACTTC.

The J gene is TRBJ2-5, the V gene TRBV5-4; 8 positions agree with TRBD2. CDR3 length: 15 residues. CDR1 and CDR2 (germline): SGHNT, YYREEE (reference sequence). The V gene end was trimmed by 4 bases and the J gene end by 1 base; junction bases not matched to a gene: 6. The CDR3 region has the DNA TGTGCCAGCAGCCCCGTAGCGGGGCGCCAAGAGACCCAGTACTTC. Protein product: CASSPVAGRQETQYF.

This clone was observed once. This chain joins TRBV7-6 and TRBJ2-7, with D maybe TRBD1 (6 bases). Germline loops: CDR1 SGHVS, CDR2 FNYEAQ. CDR3 length: 14 residues. Trimming cost V 5 bases and J 3 bases, with 14 bases left between them. This CDR3 reads CASSRAGGGYEQYF. In DNA, the CDR3 is TGTGCCAGCAGCCGTGCTGGGGGCGGCTACGAGCAGTACTTC.

This clone was detected a few times. V usage is TRBV5-1 and J usage is TRBJ1-2; 7 nucleotides match TRBD1. V shed 0 bases, J shed 6 bases, and the junction held 11 bases outside the gene matches. CDR1 SGHRS and CDR2 YFSETQ come from the germline V gene. The CDR3 has 16 residues. The CDR3 DNA sequence: TGCGCCAGCAGCTTGGCCGTAGGACAGGTCGCGGATGGCTACACCTTC. Amino acid sequence: CASSLAVGQVADGYTF.

The J gene is TRBJ1-1, the V gene TRBV6-1; perhaps TRBD1 as D (5 bases). V was pared by 4 bases and J by 0 bases, with 15 bases between. The CDR3 has 16 amino acids. Germline CDR1 and CDR2: MNHNS and SASEGT. The CDR3 DNA is TGTGCCAGCAGTGGGGGACTGCGCGCCATGAACACTGAAGCTTTCTTT. It translates to CASSGGLRAMNTEAFF.

CDR3 nucleotide sequence: TGTGCCAGCAGCGGCACTAGGGACACGCAGTATTTT. As protein: CASSGTRDTQYF. The chain recombines TRBV11-3 with TRBJ2-3; TRBD1 or TRBD2 may be the D gene (5 bases each). The CDR3 length is 12 residues. CDR1 and CDR2 (germline): SGHNT, YENEEA. V was shortened by 5 bases and J by 9 bases, with 12 bases between the two germline ends.

In this sample, this clone turned up a few times. The chain carries TRBV10-1 and TRBJ2-1; 11 bases match TRBD2. Germline-derived CDR1 and CDR2 are WNHNN and SYGVQD (reference sequence). The CDR3 totals 16 residues. After removal of 4 bases from V and 2 bases from J, the junction contained 4 bases not matched to a gene. The CDR3: CASSAGTSGAYNEQFF. Written as DNA, the CDR3 is TGCGCCAGCAGTGCAGGGACTAGCGGAGCCTACAATGAGCAGTTCTTC.

The rearrangement uses TRBV7-3 and TRBJ2-2; D perhaps matches TRBD2 (5 bases). V dropped 0 bases and J dropped 1 base, with 9 bases sitting between them. Germline V lookup: CDR1 SGHTA, CDR2 FQGTGA. This CDR3 region has 16 residues. The CDR3 spells CASSLTGGWNTGELFF. For the CDR3, the DNA is TGTGCCAGCAGCTTAACGGGCGGGTGGAACACCGGGGAGCTGTTTTTT.

The DNA of the CDR3 is TGCGCCAGCAGCTTGGTGGCTAGCGGGGCCCACACAGATACGCAGTATTTT. It encodes CASSLVASGAHTDTQYF. The V call is TRBV5-1, the J call TRBJ2-3; 9 positions match TRBD2. Germline V gives CDR1 SGHRS, CDR2 YFSETQ. Losses at the gene ends were 0 bases for V and 2 bases for J; bases not matched to a gene: 7. The CDR3 is 17 amino acids.

The J gene is TRBJ1-1, the V gene TRBV5-6; unclear D gene. The CDR3 spans 13 residues. Per the germline V gene, CDR1 is SGHDT and CDR2 is YYEEEE. The V end was cut by 2 bases, the J end by 4 bases, with 9 bases between. DNA for the CDR3: TGTGCCAGCAGCTTTGGGGTGGGCACTGAAGCTTTCTTT. This sequence encodes CASSFGVGTEAFF.

This clone was seen just once. The rearrangement links TRBV7-6 to TRBJ2-7, with 7 bases lining up with TRBD2. CDR1 is SGHVS, CDR2 FNYEAQ, per germline. This CDR3 is built from 14 residues. J gave up 3 bases and V 8 bases, and 10 bases lay outside the gene matches. CDR3 sequence (DNA): TGTGCCAGCGCGTCAAGCGGGAAGGGCTACGAGCAGTACTTC. Translation: CASASSGKGYEQYF.

About this clone itself: Other DNA variants within this sample encode the same CDR3. The genes are TRBV7-2 and TRBJ2-5, with no clear D. Germline V CDR1 and CDR2: SGHTA, FQGNSA. Trimming removed 4 bases from V and 4 bases from J, with 4 bases in between. CDR3 length: 11 residues. CDR3 DNA: TGTGCCAGCAGCTCTTTAGAGACCCAGTACTTC. Protein: CASSSLETQYF.

The V gene is TRBV5-5, the J gene TRBJ2-7; 13 nucleotides agree with TRBD2. The CDR3 length is 14 residues. Per the germline V gene, CDR1 is SGHKS and CDR2 is YYEKEE (reference sequence). V lost 3 bases and J lost 7; bases outside the gene matches: 4. The CDR3 sequence is CASSSPTSGGEQYF. CDR3 nucleotides: TGTGCCAGCAGCTCCCCGACTAGCGGGGGGGAGCAGTACTTC.

The chain employs TRBV29-1 and TRBJ1-2; unclear D gene. The V gene lost 3 bases and the J gene lost 2 bases, with 7 bases spanning the gap. Looked up from germline, CDR1 is SQVTM and CDR2 is ANQGSEA. The CDR3 loop spans 12 amino acids. As DNA, the CDR3 is TGCAGCGTTGATCACCCAAACTATGGCTACACCTTC. This gives the protein CSVDHPNYGYTF.

The table lists this clone with a count of one. The rearrangement joins TRBV7-6 to TRBJ1-1, with unresolved D. V lost 2 bases and J lost 4, with 11 bases in between. Germline CDR1 SGHVS, CDR2 FNYEAQ. The CDR3 has 14 residues. The CDR3 coding sequence is TGTGCCAGCAGCTTAAGTCCCAGGATCACTGAAGCTTTCTTT. It translates to CASSLSPRITEAFF.

The DNA for the CDR3 is TGTGCCAGCAGTGAATCAGGACTTACGGGGAACATTCAGTACTTC. Translating it yields CASSESGLTGNIQYF. The chain links TRBV25-1 to TRBJ2-4; weak D call: TRBD2 (5 bases). The germline V gene encodes CDR1 MGHDK and CDR2 SYGVNS. The V and J ends lost 1 base and 7 bases respectively, with 14 bases between them. The CDR3 has 15 amino acids.

The chain employs TRBV28 and TRBJ2-5; TRBD2 matches 11 bases. Looked up from germline, CDR1 is MDHEN and CDR2 is SYDVKM. Trimming at V came to 5 bases and at J to 3 bases, leaving 2 bases not matched to a gene. The CDR3 is 14 amino acids. The chain's CDR3 is CASSVAGGKETQYF. As DNA, the CDR3 is TGTGCCAGCAGTGTAGCGGGGGGGAAAGAGACCCAGTACTTC.

The rearrangement joins TRBV13 to TRBJ2-1; D ambiguous. The germline V gene has CDR1 PRHDT and CDR2 FYEKMQ (reference sequence). V gave up 0 bases and J gave up 8 bases, with 11 bases separating them. The CDR3 is 14 amino acids. CDR3 sequence reads: CASSLGVRIHEQFF. CDR3 in DNA: TGTGCCAGCAGCTTAGGGGTTCGGATCCATGAGCAGTTCTTC.

This chain links TRBV5-1 with TRBJ1-4; D is undetermined. Germline lookup yields CDR1 SGHRS and CDR2 YFSETQ. Trimming pared 5 bases from V and 12 bases from J, leaving 17 bases between. This CDR3 spans 13 amino acids. The CDR3 is CASSLSTGEQLFF. The CDR3 DNA follows: TGCGCCAGCAGTCTGTCGACGGGCGAACAACTGTTTTTT. Full variable domain (missing parts from reference TRBV5-1 and TRBJ1-4): KAGVTQTPRYLIKTRGQQVTLSCSPISGHRSVSWYQQTPGQGLQFLFEYFSETQRNKGNFPGRFSGRQFSNSRSEMNVSTLELGDSALYLCASSLSTGEQLFFGSGTQLSVL.

This clone counts as medium-sized. The chain recombines TRBV11-3 with TRBJ2-7, with D tentatively TRBD2 (6 bases). The germline V and J ends were trimmed by 1 base and 4 bases, with 14 bases remaining between them. Germline assignment: CDR1 SGHNT and CDR2 YENEEA. The CDR3 consists of 15 residues. The CDR3 region is CASSLVYPGAYEQYF. The CDR3 DNA reads TGTGCCAGCAGCTTAGTCTATCCGGGAGCATACGAGCAGTACTTC.

V and J are TRBV10-3 and TRBJ2-7; D might be TRBD2 (7 bases). Germline lookup yields CDR1 ENHRY and CDR2 SYGVKD. CDR3 size: 14 residues. The V and J ends lost 10 bases and 4 bases respectively, with 20 bases between them. CDR3 sequence: CATGPVKGGYEQYF. CDR3 nucleotide sequence: TGTGCCACAGGGCCTGTTAAGGGGGGGTACGAGCAGTACTTC.

This chain uses TRBV7-2 with TRBJ2-3; 8 bases align to TRBD2. CDR1 is SGHTA, CDR2 FQGNSA, per germline. The trim removed 1 base at V and 5 bases at J, leaving 5 bases unmatched. The CDR3 is 15 amino acids. The CDR3 region has the DNA TGTGCCAGCAGCTTAGATACCGGGGGGGGAGATACGCAGTATTTT. Protein sequence: CASSLDTGGGDTQYF.

This chain connects TRBV19 to TRBJ2-2; D tentatively reads TRBD1 or TRBD2 (7 bases each). CDR1 and CDR2 from the germline V gene are LNHDA and SQIVND (reference sequence). CDR3 length equals 15 residues. Trimming cost V 6 bases and J 5 bases, with 16 bases left between them. CDR3 coding DNA: TGTGCCAGTAGAAACCCAGGGGGGGTTACCGGGGAGCTGTTTTTT. Translated, it gives CASRNPGGVTGELFF.

The J gene is TRBJ1-1, the V gene TRBV6-6; D is uncertain. CDR1 and CDR2 (germline): MNHNY, SVGAGI (reference sequence). This CDR3 is built from 15 residues. V lost 1 base to trimming and J lost 1 base, with 10 bases between them. CDR3 sequence reads: CASSYYGRQNTEAFF. As DNA, the CDR3 is TGTGCCAGCAGTTACTATGGCAGACAGAACACTGAAGCTTTCTTT.